The clone carrying this T cell receptor beta chain was observed a few times. Its antigen is unidentified. The CDR3 consists of 15 residues. Germline CDR1 reads LNHNV; CDR2 reads YYDKDF (reference sequence). Trimming cost V 0 bases and J 6 bases, with 11 bases left between them. This sample is part of a study of T cells in Graves' hyperthyroidism and ophthalmopathy. Study outcomes and limitations: The model identified upcoming ophthalmopathy a median roughly 6.5 months ahead of onset.

Based on clinical symptoms, serum thyroxine and TRAb, thyroid ultrasound and orbital computed tomography, diagnoses were reached. RNA transcripts gave rise to amplified TCR beta CDR3 regions. First-round RT-PCR with HTBI primers amplified the TCR CDR3 region. Each CDR3 protein gets one entry after TCRdb re-called the multiplex PCR reads with MiXCR. The table records nearly 600,000 distinct CDR3 sequences, 13% to 15% of them present only once. The rearrangement joins TRBV15 to TRBJ2-2, with D possibly TRBD1 on 6 matching bases. The receptor was isolated from a woman between 18 and 29 years old with Graves' ophthalmopathy. Sequencing used blood. The CDR3 sequence: CATSRDSQGPGELFF. DNA for the CDR3: TGTGCCACCAGCAGAGATAGTCAGGGGCCCGGGGAGCTGTTTTTT.